The subject of this entry is one TCR beta chain. Its antigen remains unknown. The data are from a study of radiotherapy plus CTLA-4 blockade in lung cancer. Whole-study results and caveats: Radiotherapy with ipilimumab was followed by blood expansion of tumor-derived clones. Reports identified early blood T cell clone dynamics, with interferon-beta, as the best response predictor.

The study treated chemo-refractory metastatic non-small-cell lung cancer patients with focal radiation plus ipilimumab CTLA-4 blockade. This table comes from immunoSEQ multiplex PCR, and its TCRdb copy is limited to in-frame clones, with some not included. The top ten clones hold about 8.3% of a sample with around 59,000 clones, 72% of them seen once. CDR1 and CDR2 from the germline V gene are SEHNR and FQNEAQ (reference sequence). The trim removed 6 bases at V and 4 bases at J, leaving 0 bases unmatched. There are 12 residues in the CDR3. This TCR was sampled from a human donor with non-small cell lung cancer whose response to radiotherapy plus ipilimumab could not be evaluated. The specimen was peripheral blood, collected from a patient treated with radiotherapy plus ipilimumab. The V and J genes are TRBV7-9 and TRBJ1-5; 7 bases map to TRBD1. For the CDR3, the DNA is TGTGCCAGCAGGACAGGGAATCAGCCCCAGCATTTT. This translates into CASRTGNQPQHF.